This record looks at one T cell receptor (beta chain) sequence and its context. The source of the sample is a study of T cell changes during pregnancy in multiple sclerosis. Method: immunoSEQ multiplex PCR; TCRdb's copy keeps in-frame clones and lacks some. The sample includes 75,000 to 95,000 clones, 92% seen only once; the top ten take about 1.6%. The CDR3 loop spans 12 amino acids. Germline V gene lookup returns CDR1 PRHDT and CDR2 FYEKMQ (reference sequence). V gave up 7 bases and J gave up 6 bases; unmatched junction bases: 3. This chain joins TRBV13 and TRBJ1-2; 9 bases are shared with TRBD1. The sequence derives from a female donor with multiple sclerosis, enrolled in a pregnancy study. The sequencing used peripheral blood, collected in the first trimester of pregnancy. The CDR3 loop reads CASTDRGDGYTF. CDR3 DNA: TGTGCCAGCACCGACAGGGGGGATGGCTACACCTTC.